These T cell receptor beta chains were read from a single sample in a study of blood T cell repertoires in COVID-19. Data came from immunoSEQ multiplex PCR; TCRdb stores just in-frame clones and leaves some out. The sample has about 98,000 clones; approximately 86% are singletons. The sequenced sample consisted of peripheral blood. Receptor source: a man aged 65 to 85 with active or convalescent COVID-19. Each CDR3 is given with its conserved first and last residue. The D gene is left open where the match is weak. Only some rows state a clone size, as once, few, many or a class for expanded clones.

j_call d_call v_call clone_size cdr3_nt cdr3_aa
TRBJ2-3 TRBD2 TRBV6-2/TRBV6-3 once TGTGCCAGCAGTTACCCGCCTAGCGGTCGAGATACGCAGTATTTT CASSYPPSGRDTQYF
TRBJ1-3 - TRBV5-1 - TGCGCCAGCAGCTTGGCAGGCCCTGGAAACACCATATATTTT CASSLAGPGNTIYF
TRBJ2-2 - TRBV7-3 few TGTGCCAGCAGCTCCGGGGCCGGGGAGCTGTTTTTT CASSSGAGELFF
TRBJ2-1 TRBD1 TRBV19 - TGTGCCAGTAGTATGGGACAGGGGTTGTTTAATGAGCAGTTCTTC CASSMGQGLFNEQFF
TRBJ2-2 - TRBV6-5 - TGTGCCAGCAGCCGACTAGAGACCGGGGAGCTGTTTTTT CASSRLETGELFF
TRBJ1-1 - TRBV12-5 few TGTGCTAGTGTTCCGGGTGTGGGGGGGGACATGAACACTGAAGCTTTCTTT CASVPGVGGDMNTEAFF
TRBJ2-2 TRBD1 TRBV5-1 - TGCGCCAGCAGCTTGAGAGGACAGGGGACCGGGGAGCTGTTTTTT CASSLRGQGTGELFF
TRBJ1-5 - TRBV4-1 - TGCGCCAGCAGCCAAGAGGGGTTCGGGGTCAATCAGCCCCAGCATTTT CASSQEGFGVNQPQHF
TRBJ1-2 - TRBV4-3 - TGCGCCAGCAGCCAAGACCGCAGCTATGGCTACACCTTC CASSQDRSYGYTF
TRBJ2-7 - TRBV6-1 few TGTGCCAGCAGTGAAGCCGACAGCTCCTACGAGCAGTACTTC CASSEADSSYEQYF
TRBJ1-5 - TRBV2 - TGTGCCAGCAGCCCCCGGCGGTCGGGGGGGTTTAGCAATCAGCCCCAGCATTTT CASSPRRSGGFSNQPQHF
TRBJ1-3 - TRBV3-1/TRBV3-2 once TGTGCCAGCAGCCAAGCGCGGGGAAACACCATATATTTT CASSQARGNTIYF
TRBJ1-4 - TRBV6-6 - TGTGCCAGCAGTTTACCAGGGATCGAAGAAAAACTGTTTTTT CASSLPGIEEKLFF
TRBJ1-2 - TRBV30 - TGTGCCTGGAGGGACTTAAACTATGGCTACACCTTC CAWRDLNYGYTF
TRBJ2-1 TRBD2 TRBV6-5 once TGTGCCAGCACCCGGGGAGCGGGGGACAATGAGCAGTTCTTC CASTRGAGDNEQFF
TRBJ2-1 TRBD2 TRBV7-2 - TGTGCCAGCAGCTTAGGCGGGGGGCTTTACAATGAGCAGTTCTTC CASSLGGGLYNEQFF